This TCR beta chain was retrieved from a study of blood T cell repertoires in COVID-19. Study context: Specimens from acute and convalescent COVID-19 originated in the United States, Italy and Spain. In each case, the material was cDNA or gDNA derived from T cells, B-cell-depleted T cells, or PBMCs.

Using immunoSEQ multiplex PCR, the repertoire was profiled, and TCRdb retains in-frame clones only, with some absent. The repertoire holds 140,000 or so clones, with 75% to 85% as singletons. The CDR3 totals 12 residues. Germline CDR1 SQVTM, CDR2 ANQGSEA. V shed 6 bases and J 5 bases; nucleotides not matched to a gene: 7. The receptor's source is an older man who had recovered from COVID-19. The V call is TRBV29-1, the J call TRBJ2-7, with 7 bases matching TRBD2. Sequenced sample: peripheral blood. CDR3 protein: CSVAGDLHEQYF. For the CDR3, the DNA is TGCAGCGTCGCGGGGGATTTACACGAGCAGTACTTC.